This T cell receptor beta chain was sequenced for a study of OX40 agonist ivuxolimab in advanced cancers. Study as a whole: Every 2 weeks, patients got intravenous ivuxolimab at one of six dose levels (0.01-10 mg/kg).

Method: immunoSEQ multiplex PCR; TCRdb's copy keeps in-frame clones and lacks some. The repertoire consists of about 60,000 clones, with about four fifths occurring once and the leading ten covering under 30%. General study findings and limits: At 0.1 to 3.0 mg/kg, clonal expansion of CD4+ and CD8+ blood T cells had occurred by week 6. Some of the nonresponding patients also showed low levels of normalized T-cell clonal expansion.

By frequency in the sample, this clone is medium-sized. No antigen is known for it. The V gene end was trimmed by 3 bases and the J gene end by 6 bases; junction bases not matched to a gene: 4. The CDR3 totals 14 residues. CDR1 is SGHNT, CDR2 YYREEE, per germline (reference sequence). The starting material was CD4+ or CD8+ T cells sorted from blood, obtained in a trial of the OX40 agonist ivuxolimab. This rearrangement joins TRBV5-4 to TRBJ1-1; the match to TRBD1 covers 11 bases. This receptor was obtained from an adult with an advanced solid tumor such as melanoma, head and neck, liver or kidney cancer. The CDR3 DNA sequence: TGTGCCAGCAGCTCCCAGGACAGGGGGCCTGAAGCTTTCTTT. It specifies CASSSQDRGPEAFF.